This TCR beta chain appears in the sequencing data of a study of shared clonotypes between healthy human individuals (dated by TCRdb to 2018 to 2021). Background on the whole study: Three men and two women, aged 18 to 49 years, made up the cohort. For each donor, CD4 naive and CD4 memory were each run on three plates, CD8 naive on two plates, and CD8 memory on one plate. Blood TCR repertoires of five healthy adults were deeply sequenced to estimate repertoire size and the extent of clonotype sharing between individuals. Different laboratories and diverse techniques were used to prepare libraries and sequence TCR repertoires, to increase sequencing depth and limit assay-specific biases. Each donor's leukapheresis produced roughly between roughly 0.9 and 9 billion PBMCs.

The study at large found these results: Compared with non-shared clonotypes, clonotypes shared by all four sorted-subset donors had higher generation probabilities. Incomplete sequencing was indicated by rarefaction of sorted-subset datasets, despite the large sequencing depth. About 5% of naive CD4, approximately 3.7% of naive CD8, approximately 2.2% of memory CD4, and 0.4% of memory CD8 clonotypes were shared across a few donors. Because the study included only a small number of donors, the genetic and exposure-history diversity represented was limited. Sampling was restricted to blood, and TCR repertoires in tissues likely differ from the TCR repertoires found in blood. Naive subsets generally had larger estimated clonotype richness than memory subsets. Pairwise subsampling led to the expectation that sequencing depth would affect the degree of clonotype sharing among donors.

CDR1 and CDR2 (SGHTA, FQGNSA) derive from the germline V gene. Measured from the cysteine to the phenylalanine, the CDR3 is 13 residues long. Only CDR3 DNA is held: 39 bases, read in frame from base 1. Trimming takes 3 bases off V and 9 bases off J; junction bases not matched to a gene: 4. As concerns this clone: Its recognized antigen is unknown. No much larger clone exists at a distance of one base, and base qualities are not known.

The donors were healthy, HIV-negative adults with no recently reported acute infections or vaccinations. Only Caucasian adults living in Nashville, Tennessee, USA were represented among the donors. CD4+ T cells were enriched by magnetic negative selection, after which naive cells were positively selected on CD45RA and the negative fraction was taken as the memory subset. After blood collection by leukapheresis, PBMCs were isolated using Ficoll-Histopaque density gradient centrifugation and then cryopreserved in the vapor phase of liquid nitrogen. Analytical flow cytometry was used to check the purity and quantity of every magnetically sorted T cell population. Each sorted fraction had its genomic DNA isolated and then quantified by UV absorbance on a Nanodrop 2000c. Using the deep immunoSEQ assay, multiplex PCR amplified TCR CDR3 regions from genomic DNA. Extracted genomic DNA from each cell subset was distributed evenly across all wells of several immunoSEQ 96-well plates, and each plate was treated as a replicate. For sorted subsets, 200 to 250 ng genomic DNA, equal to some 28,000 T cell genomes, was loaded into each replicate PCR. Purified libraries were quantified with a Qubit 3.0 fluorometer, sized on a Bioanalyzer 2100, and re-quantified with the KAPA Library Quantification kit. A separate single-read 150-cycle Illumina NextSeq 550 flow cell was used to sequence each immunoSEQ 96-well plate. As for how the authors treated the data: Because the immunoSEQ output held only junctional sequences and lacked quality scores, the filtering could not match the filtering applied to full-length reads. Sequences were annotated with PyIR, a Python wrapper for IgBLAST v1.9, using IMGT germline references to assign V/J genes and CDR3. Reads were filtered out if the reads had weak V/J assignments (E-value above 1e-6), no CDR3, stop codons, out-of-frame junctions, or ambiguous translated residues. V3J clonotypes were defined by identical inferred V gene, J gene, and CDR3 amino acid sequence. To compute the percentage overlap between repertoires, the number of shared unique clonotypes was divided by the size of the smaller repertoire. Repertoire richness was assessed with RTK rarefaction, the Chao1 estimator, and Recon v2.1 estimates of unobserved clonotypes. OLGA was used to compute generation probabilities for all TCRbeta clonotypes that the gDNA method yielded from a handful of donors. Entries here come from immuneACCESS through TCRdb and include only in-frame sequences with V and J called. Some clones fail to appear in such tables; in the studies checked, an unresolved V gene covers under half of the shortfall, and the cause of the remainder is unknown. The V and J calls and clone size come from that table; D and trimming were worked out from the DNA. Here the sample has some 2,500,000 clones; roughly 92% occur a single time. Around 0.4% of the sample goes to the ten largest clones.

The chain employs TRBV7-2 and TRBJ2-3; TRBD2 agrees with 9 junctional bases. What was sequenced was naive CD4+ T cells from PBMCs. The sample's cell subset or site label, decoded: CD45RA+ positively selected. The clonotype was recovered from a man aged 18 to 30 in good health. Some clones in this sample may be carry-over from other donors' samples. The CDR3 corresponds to CASSLTSGETQYF. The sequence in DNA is TGTGCCAGCAGCTTGACTAGCGGAGAGACGCAGTATTTT. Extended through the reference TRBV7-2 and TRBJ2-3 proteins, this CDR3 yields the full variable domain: GAGVSQSPSNKVTEKGKDVELRCDPISGHTALYWYRQSLGQGLEFLIYFQGNSAPDKSGLPSDRFSAERTGGSVSTLTIQRTQQEDSAVYLCASSLTSGETQYFGPGTRLTVL.